These 29 T cell receptor beta chains were sequenced from one sample in a study of cytomegalovirus exposure and HLA in healthy donors. With 60 Vbeta and 13 Jbeta primers, the PCR was carried out. Using immunoSEQ multiplex PCR, the repertoire was profiled, and TCRdb retains in-frame clones only, with some absent. The sample contains over 70,000 clones, about 67% of which appear only once. The sample taken for sequencing was PBMCs. These receptors all come from a man in his forties in good health and CMV-seropositive.

The chain joins TRBV15 to TRBJ1-5; D remains ambiguous. This CDR3 comprises 15 residues. V gave up 1 base and J gave up 4 bases, with 11 bases separating them. Germline CDR1 is LNHNV and CDR2 is YYDKDF (reference sequence). The CDR3 nucleotides read TGTGCCACCAGCAGAGCCCGGAGAGGTAATCAGCCCCAGCATTTT. Protein sequence: CATSRARRGNQPQHF.

V and J are TRBV7-9 and TRBJ1-1; perhaps TRBD1 as D (6 bases). Trimming left V 2 bases short and J 3 bases short, with 25 bases between. This CDR3 region has 19 residues. Germline V lookup: CDR1 SEHNR, CDR2 FQNEAQ (reference sequence). Written as DNA, the CDR3 is TGTGCCAGCAGCTTAACAAGACAGGTTCTAAGAGTGGGGTACACTGAAGCTTTCTTT. This gives the protein CASSLTRQVLRVGYTEAFF.

The chain couples TRBV4-1 to TRBJ2-5, with unresolved D. Trimming cost V 5 bases and J 5 bases, with 15 bases left between them. From germline, CDR1 is MGHRA and CDR2 YSYEKL. The CDR3 runs to 14 residues. CDR3 residues: CASSSGGVLETQYF. The CDR3 region has the DNA TGCGCCAGCAGCTCCGGCGGCGTTTTGGAGACCCAGTACTTC.

This clone has only one observation. This sequence joins TRBV4-1 and TRBJ2-7, with 8 bases that match TRBD2. In germline, CDR1 is MGHRA, CDR2 YSYEKL. V lost 4 bases, J lost 5 bases, and 7 bases stayed unmatched. The CDR3 covers 14 residues. CDR3 loop: CASSLAGPGNEQYF. The CDR3 DNA is TGCGCCAGCAGCCTAGCGGGGCCAGGAAACGAGCAGTACTTC.

The V call is TRBV11-3, the J call TRBJ2-2; D is unclear. The CDR3 totals 14 residues. The germline V and J ends were trimmed by 2 bases and 1 base, with 5 bases remaining between them. Germline-derived CDR1 and CDR2 are SGHNT and YENEEA. CDR3: CASSLQWNTGELFF. CDR3 bases: TGTGCCAGCAGCTTACAGTGGAACACCGGGGAGCTGTTTTTT.

The V call is TRBV7-8, the J call TRBJ2-7, with 8 bases that match TRBD1. The CDR3 has 14 residues. J gave up 2 bases and V 3 bases, and 3 bases lay outside the gene matches. Looked up from germline, CDR1 is SGHVS and CDR2 is FQNEAQ. CDR3 loop: CASSFPGQAYEQYF. CDR3 nucleotides: TGTGCCAGCAGCTTTCCGGGACAGGCCTACGAGCAGTACTTC. Full variable domain (missing parts from reference TRBV7-8 and TRBJ2-7): GAGVSQSPRYKVAKRGQDVALRCDPISGHVSLFWYQQALGQGPEFLTYFQNEAQLDKSGLPSDRFFAERPEGSVSTLKIQRTQQEDSAVYLCASSFPGQAYEQYFGPGTRLTVT.

The V and J genes are TRBV27 and TRBJ2-5, with D possibly matching TRBD1 (6 bases). V lost 5 bases and J 5 bases, leaving 15 bases between the germline ends. CDR3 length: 14 amino acids. Germline V lookup: CDR1 MNHEY, CDR2 SMNVEV (reference sequence). The chain's CDR3 is CASSATGRVETQYF. The CDR3 nucleotides are TGTGCCAGCAGTGCCACAGGGAGAGTTGAGACCCAGTACTTC.

V and J are TRBV29-1 and TRBJ2-5, with TRBD2 matching 11 bases. The CDR3 length is 13 residues. V shed 7 bases and J 4 bases; nucleotides not matched to a gene: 5. From germline, CDR1 is SQVTM and CDR2 ANQGSEA. Written as DNA, the CDR3 is TGCAGCGCCATCCTAGCGGGAGGAGAGACCCAGTACTTC. It translates to CSAILAGGETQYF. The variable domain in full, with the rest retrieved from reference TRBV29-1 and TRBJ2-5, is SAVISQKPSRDICQRGTSLTIQCQVDSQVTMMFWYRQQPGQSLTLIATANQGSEATYESGFVIDKFPISRPNLTFSTLTVSNMSPEDSSIYLCSAILAGGETQYFGPGTRLLVL.

The chain joins TRBV29-1 to TRBJ2-6, with D perhaps matching TRBD2 (5 bases). There are 15 residues in the CDR3. Germline lookup yields CDR1 SQVTM and CDR2 ANQGSEA. Trimming took off 6 bases at V and 1 base at J, with 13 bases between the two ends. The CDR3 region has the DNA TGCAGCGTGACGGACTTTATGTCTGGGGCCAACGTCCTGACTTTC. Amino acids: CSVTDFMSGANVLTF. Complete variable domain (other parts from reference TRBV29-1 and TRBJ2-6): SAVISQKPSRDICQRGTSLTIQCQVDSQVTMMFWYRQQPGQSLTLIATANQGSEATYESGFVIDKFPISRPNLTFSTLTVSNMSPEDSSIYLCSVTDFMSGANVLTFGAGSRLTVL.

J is TRBJ1-1 and V is TRBV5-8; tentatively, D is TRBD1 (5 bases). V gave up 6 bases and J gave up 5 bases, with 14 bases separating them. The CDR3 is 13 residues long. CDR1 and CDR2 from the germline V gene are SGHTS and YDEGEE. The CDR3 loop is CASNLWEGTEAFF. As DNA, the CDR3 is TGTGCCAGCAACCTCTGGGAGGGGACTGAAGCTTTCTTT. The full variable domain, its missing parts supplied by reference TRBV5-8 and TRBJ1-1, is EAGVTQSPTHLIKTRGQQATLRCSPISGHTSVYWYQQALGLGLQFLLWYDEGEERNRGNFPPRFSGRQFPNYSSELNVNALELEDSALYLCASNLWEGTEAFFGQGTRLTVV.

This rearrangement joins TRBV10-3 to TRBJ2-5; 8 bases line up with TRBD2. This CDR3 is 16 amino acids long. With 2 bases clipped from V and 0 bases from J, the junction kept 5 bases outside the gene matches. Germline V gene lookup returns CDR1 ENHRY and CDR2 SYGVKD. The CDR3 spells CAISETSGRDQETQYF. The CDR3 DNA follows: TGTGCCATCAGTGAGACTAGCGGCAGAGACCAAGAGACCCAGTACTTC.

The rearrangement links TRBV5-1 to TRBJ2-1; a possible D gene is TRBD2 (6 bases). Trimming took 2 bases from V and 1 from J, leaving 10 bases between them. This CDR3 spans 15 amino acids. The V gene's germline CDR1 is SGHRS and CDR2 YFSETQ. CDR3 nucleotide sequence: TGCGCCAGCAGCTTTGGGGCGGGGTCCTACAATGAGCAGTTCTTC. Translated, it gives CASSFGAGSYNEQFF.

The chain is built from TRBV6-1 and TRBJ1-5; 9 nucleotides align to TRBD1. The trim removed 10 bases at V and 5 bases at J, leaving 9 bases unmatched. CDR3 length: 14 amino acids. The germline gives CDR1 MNHNS, CDR2 SASEGT. The CDR3 loop reads CATEDRGRDQPQHF. CDR3 bases: TGTGCCACAGAGGACAGGGGCCGGGATCAGCCCCAGCATTTT.

The V gene is TRBV30, the J gene TRBJ1-2; D may be TRBD1 (5 bases). V was clipped by 2 bases and J by 7 bases, with 17 bases between them. The CDR3 totals 14 residues. The germline CDR1 and CDR2 sequences are GTSNPN and SVGIG (reference sequence). The CDR3 loop is CAWSSSGFSSGYTF. The CDR3 DNA reads as TGTGCCTGGAGTTCATCAGGGTTTTCATCTGGCTACACCTTC.

This clone has only a few counts. This sequence joins TRBV19 and TRBJ2-1; TRBD2 aligns across 11 bases. Germline V gene sequence: CDR1 LNHDA, CDR2 SQIVND (reference sequence). The CDR3 is made up of 15 amino acids. V trimming: 6 bases; J trimming: 8 bases; junction bases outside the gene matches: 9. The CDR3 loop reads CASRPTSGSHYEQFF. The CDR3, as DNA: TGTGCCAGTAGACCAACTAGCGGGAGCCACTATGAGCAGTTCTTC.

This clone showed up just a few times. J is TRBJ1-2 and V is TRBV30; D uncertain. This CDR3 has 13 residues. V was cut by 0 bases and J by 0 bases, with 5 bases left in between. Per germline, CDR1 GTSNPN and CDR2 SVGIG (reference sequence). The CDR3 coding sequence is TGTGCCTGGAGTGTAATCACTAACTATGGCTACACCTTC. It specifies CAWSVITNYGYTF.

The genes are TRBV6-5 and TRBJ2-7, with unresolved D. The V end lost 4 bases, the J end lost 2 bases, and 9 bases lay between the germline ends. CDR1 and CDR2 (germline): MNHEY, SVGAGI. The CDR3 sequence is 13 residues long. The CDR3: CASSSRNTYEQYF. CDR3 nucleotide sequence: TGTGCCAGCAGTTCCAGGAATACCTACGAGCAGTACTTC.

The V and J genes are TRBV5-1 and TRBJ2-3; the match to TRBD2 covers 7 bases. The V and J ends lost 1 base and 6 bases, in that order; junction bases with no gene match: 5. Per the germline V gene, CDR1 is SGHRS and CDR2 is YFSETQ. The CDR3 runs 14 residues. CDR3 in DNA: TGCGCCAGCAGCTTGCCTGCCGGGAGGGATACGCAGTATTTT. Its translation is CASSLPAGRDTQYF.

The rearrangement links TRBV7-2 to TRBJ1-2, with 8 bases matching TRBD1. CDR1 and CDR2 from the germline V gene are SGHTA and FQGNSA. The length of the CDR3 is 16 residues. Trimming at V came to 3 bases and at J to 6 bases, leaving 12 bases not matched to a gene. CDR3 residues: CASSFTLHRGEDGYTF. The CDR3 DNA sequence: TGTGCCAGCAGCTTCACCCTCCACAGGGGGGAGGATGGCTACACCTTC.

In this sample, this clone turned up once. The chain is built from TRBV5-1 and TRBJ2-5, with a tentative D call TRBD2 (5 bases). V shed 5 bases and J shed 5 bases, with 16 bases lying between them. Germline CDR1 reads SGHRS; CDR2 reads YFSETQ. The CDR3 runs 14 residues. CDR3 coding DNA: TGCGCCAGCAGTCTCGGGAAGAATTGGGAGACCCAGTACTTC. Translating it yields CASSLGKNWETQYF.

This chain links TRBV5-1 with TRBJ1-2; D is possibly TRBD1 (6 bases). Trimming cost V 4 bases and J 7 bases, with 11 bases left between them. CDR1 and CDR2 from the germline V gene are SGHRS and YFSETQ. The CDR3 is 12 amino acids. CDR3: CASSTDSFGYTF. Written as DNA, the CDR3 is TGCGCCAGCAGCACGGACAGCTTTGGCTACACCTTC.

The CDR3 reads CASSLIGRDGYTF. The CDR3 DNA sequence: TGTGCCAGCAGCTTAATTGGTCGGGATGGCTACACCTTC. The gene calls are TRBV5-4 and TRBJ1-2; D not resolved. The germline gives CDR1 SGHNT, CDR2 YYREEE (reference sequence). The CDR3 spans 13 residues. V was shortened by 2 bases and J by 6 bases, with 11 bases between the two germline ends.

The chain couples TRBV15 to TRBJ1-1; a possible D gene is TRBD1 (6 bases). This CDR3 has 16 amino acids. Germline assignment: CDR1 LNHNV and CDR2 YYDKDF (reference sequence). V was cut by 0 bases and J by 2 bases, with 13 bases left in between. CDR3: CATSRDGDTRNTEAFF. DNA of the CDR3: TGTGCCACCAGCAGAGATGGGGACACGAGAAACACTGAAGCTTTCTTT.

The chain couples TRBV29-1 to TRBJ2-2, with TRBD2 matching over 7 bases. Germline V lookup: CDR1 SQVTM, CDR2 ANQGSEA. V shed 8 bases and J 0 bases; nucleotides not matched to a gene: 6. This CDR3 spans 14 amino acids. CDR3 sequence: CSTGGPTNTGELFF. The CDR3 nucleotides are TGCAGCACGGGAGGACCGACGAACACCGGGGAGCTGTTTTTT.

This clone is a singleton in its sample. This rearrangement joins TRBV7-9 to TRBJ1-1; D ambiguous. The CDR3 extends over 13 amino acids. Per germline, CDR1 SEHNR and CDR2 FQNEAQ (reference sequence). Between the trimmed V and J ends, which lost 5 bases and 2 bases, there was a span of 9 bases. The CDR3 region is CASSPKPNTEAFF. CDR3 in DNA: TGTGCCAGCAGCCCTAAGCCAAACACTGAAGCTTTCTTT.

This clone was seen more than once but under ten times. The chain is built from TRBV2 and TRBJ2-2; 8 positions agree with TRBD2. V lost 3 bases and J lost 5; bases outside the gene matches: 5. The CDR3 runs to 15 residues. Germline-derived CDR1 and CDR2 are SNHLY and FYNNEI. Here the CDR3 DNA reads TGTGCCAGCAGTGATAACGGGAGGGTTACCGGGGAGCTGTTTTTT. It specifies CASSDNGRVTGELFF.

The CDR3 nucleotides are TGCGCCAGCAGGACAGATGGACACACAGATACGCAGTATTTT. It specifies CASRTDGHTDTQYF. The V call is TRBV5-1, the J call TRBJ2-3, with D perhaps matching TRBD1 (5 bases). The CDR3 spans 14 residues. Germline V CDR1 and CDR2: SGHRS, YFSETQ. Trimming took 5 bases from V and 2 from J, leaving 12 bases between them.

This clone appeared a few times. A far larger clone is one base from this, pointing to a likely read error. Other DNA sequences in this sample translate to the same CDR3. The J gene is TRBJ1-1, the V gene TRBV4-2, with D possibly TRBD1 on 5 matching bases. Trimming took 3 bases from V and 7 from J, leaving 24 bases between them. Germline CDR1 and CDR2: LGHNA and YNFKEQ. This CDR3 spans 17 amino acids. The CDR3 here is CASSQDQGGAQSDEAFF. CDR3 in DNA: TGTGCCAGCAGCCAGGATCAGGGTGGGGCACAGTCCGATGAAGCTTTCTTT.

The chain carries TRBV19 and TRBJ2-1; TRBD2 matches 14 bases. Trimming cost V 3 bases and J 7 bases; bases outside gene matches: 2. Germline CDR1 is LNHDA and CDR2 is SQIVND (reference sequence). This CDR3 is 15 amino acids long. CDR3 nucleotide sequence: TGTGCCAGTAGTATGGGACTAGCGGGGGAGAATGAGCAGTTCTTC. The encoded protein is CASSMGLAGENEQFF.